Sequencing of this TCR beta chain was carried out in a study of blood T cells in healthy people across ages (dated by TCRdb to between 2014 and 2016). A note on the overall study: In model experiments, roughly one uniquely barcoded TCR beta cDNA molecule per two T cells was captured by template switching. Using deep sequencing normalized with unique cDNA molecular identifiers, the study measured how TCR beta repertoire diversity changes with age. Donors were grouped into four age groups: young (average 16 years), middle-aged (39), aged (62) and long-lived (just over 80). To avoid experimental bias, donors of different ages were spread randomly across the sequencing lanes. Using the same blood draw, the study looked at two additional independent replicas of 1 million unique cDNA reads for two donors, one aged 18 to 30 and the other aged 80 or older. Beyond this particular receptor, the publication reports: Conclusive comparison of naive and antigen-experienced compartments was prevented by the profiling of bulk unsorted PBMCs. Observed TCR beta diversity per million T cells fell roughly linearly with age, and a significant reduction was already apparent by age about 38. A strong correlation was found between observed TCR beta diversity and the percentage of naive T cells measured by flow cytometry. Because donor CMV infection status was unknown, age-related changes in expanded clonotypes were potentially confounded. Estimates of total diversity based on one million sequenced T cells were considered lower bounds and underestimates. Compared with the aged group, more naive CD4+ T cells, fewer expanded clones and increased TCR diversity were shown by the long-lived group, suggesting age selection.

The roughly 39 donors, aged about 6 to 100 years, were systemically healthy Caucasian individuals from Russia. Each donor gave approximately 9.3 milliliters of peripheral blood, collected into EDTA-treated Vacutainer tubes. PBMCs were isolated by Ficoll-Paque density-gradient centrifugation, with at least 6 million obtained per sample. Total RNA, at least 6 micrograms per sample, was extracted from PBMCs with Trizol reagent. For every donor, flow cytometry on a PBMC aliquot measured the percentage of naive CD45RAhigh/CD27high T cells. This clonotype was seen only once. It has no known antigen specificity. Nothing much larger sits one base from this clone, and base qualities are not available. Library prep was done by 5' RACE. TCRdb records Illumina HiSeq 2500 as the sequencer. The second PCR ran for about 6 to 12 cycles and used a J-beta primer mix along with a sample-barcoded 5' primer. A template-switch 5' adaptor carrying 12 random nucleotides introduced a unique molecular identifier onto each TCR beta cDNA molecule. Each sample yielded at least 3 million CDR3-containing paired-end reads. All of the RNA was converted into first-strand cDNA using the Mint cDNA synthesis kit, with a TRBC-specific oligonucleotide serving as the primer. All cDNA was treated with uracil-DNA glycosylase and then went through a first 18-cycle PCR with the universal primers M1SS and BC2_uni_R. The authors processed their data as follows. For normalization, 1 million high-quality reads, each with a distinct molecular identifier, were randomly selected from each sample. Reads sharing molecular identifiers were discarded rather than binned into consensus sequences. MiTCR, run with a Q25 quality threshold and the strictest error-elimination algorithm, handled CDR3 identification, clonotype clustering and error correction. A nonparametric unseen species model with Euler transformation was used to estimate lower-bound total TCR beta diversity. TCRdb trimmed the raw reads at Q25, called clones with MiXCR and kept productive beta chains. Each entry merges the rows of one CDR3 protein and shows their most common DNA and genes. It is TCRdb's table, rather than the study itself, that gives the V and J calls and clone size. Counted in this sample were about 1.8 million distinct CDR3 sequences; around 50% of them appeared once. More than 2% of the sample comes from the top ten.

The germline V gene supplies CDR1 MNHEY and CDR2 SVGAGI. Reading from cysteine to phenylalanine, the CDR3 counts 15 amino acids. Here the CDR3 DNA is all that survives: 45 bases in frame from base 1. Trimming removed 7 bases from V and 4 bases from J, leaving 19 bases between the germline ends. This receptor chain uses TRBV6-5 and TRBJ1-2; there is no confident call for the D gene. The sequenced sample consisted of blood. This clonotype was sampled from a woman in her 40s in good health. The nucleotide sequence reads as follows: TGTGCCAGCAAGGTTAACGGAGCGGGTCTCTATGGCTACACCTTC. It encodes CASKVNGAGLYGYTF.